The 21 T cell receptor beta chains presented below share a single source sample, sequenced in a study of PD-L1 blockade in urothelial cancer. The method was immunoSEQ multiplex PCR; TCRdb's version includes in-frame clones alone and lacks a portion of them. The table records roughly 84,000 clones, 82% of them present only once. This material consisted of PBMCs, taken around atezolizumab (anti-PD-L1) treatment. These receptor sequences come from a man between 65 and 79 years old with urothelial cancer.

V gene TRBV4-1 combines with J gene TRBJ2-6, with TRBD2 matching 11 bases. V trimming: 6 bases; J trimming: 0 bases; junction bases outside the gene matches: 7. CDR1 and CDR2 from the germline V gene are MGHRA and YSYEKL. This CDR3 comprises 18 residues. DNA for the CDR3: TGCGCCAGCAGGCCAACTAGCGGGGGACTCTCTGGGGCCAACGTCCTGACTTTC. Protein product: CASRPTSGGLSGANVLTF.

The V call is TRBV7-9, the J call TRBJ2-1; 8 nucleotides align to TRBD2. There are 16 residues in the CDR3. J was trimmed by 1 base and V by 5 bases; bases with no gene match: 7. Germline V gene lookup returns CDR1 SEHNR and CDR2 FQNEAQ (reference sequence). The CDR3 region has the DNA TGTGCCAGCAGCCAAAGCGGGAGCGGATCCTACAATGAGCAGTTCTTC. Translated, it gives CASSQSGSGSYNEQFF.

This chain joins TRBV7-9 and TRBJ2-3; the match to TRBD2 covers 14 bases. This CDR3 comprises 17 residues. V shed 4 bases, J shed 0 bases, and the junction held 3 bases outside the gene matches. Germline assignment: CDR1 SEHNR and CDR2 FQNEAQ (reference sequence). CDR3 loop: CASSSRLAGGSTDTQYF. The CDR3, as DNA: TGTGCCAGCAGCTCCCGACTAGCGGGGGGGAGCACAGATACGCAGTATTTT.

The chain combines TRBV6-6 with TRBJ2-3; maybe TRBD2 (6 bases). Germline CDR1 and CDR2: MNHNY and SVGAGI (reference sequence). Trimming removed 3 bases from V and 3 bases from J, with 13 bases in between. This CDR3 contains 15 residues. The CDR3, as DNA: TGTGCCAGCAGTTATACGAGACTAGGGACAGATACGCAGTATTTT. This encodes CASSYTRLGTDTQYF.

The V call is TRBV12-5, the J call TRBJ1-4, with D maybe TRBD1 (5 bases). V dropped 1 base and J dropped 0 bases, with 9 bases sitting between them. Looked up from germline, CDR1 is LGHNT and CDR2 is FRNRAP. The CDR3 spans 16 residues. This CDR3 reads CASGLGQIATNEKLFF. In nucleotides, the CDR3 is TGTGCTAGTGGTTTGGGACAGATTGCAACTAATGAAAAACTGTTTTTT.

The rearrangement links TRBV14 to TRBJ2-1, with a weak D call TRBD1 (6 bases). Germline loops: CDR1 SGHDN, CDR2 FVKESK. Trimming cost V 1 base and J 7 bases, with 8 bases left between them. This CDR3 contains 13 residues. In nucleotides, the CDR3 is TGTGCCAGCAGCCAAGGTACAGGGAATGAGCAGTTCTTC. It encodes CASSQGTGNEQFF.

The CDR3 nucleotides are TGTGCCAGCAGTTTATCGGGCGGAGGAAACACCGGGGAGCTGTTTTTT. Translated: CASSLSGGGNTGELFF. This chain connects TRBV27 to TRBJ2-2; perhaps TRBD2 as D (5 bases). The CDR3 sequence is 16 residues long. Germline V gene sequence: CDR1 MNHEY, CDR2 SMNVEV (reference sequence). Between the trimmed V and J ends, which lost 0 bases and 2 bases, there was a span of 10 bases.

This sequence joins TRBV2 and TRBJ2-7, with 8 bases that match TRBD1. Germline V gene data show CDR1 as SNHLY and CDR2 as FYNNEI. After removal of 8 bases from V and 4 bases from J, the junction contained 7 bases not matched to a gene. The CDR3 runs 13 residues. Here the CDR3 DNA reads TGTGCCAGCTCCCGACAGGGGCTATACGAGCAGTACTTC. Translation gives CASSRQGLYEQYF.

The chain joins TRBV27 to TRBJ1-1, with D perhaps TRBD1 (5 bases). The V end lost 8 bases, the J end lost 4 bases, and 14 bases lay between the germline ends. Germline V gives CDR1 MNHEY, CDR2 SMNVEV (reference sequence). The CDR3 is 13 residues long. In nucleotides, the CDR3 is TGTGCCAGCGGGGGGGGTGGGAGCACTGAAGCTTTCTTT. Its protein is CASGGGGSTEAFF.

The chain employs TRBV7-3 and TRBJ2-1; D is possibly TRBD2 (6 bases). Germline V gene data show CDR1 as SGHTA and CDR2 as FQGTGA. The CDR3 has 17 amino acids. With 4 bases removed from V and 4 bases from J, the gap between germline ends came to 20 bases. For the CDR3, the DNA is TGTGCCAGCAGCTCCTGGGGTGGGGCGGGGCTATACAATGAGCAGTTCTTC. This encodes CASSSWGGAGLYNEQFF.

The DNA for the CDR3 is TGTGCCAGCAGCTATAATCCAGGTCGGACCGGGGAGCTGTTTTTT. As protein: CASSYNPGRTGELFF. The V and J genes are TRBV5-6 and TRBJ2-2; D gene ambiguous. V gave up 3 bases and J gave up 5 bases, with 14 bases separating them. The germline gives CDR1 SGHDT, CDR2 YYEEEE. This CDR3 spans 15 amino acids.

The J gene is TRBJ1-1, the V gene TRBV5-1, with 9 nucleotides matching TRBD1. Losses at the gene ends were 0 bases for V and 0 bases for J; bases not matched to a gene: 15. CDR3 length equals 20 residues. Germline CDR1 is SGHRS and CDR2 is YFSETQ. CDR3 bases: TGCGCCAGCAGCTTGGCGAGGACAGGGGCCGCGCGACGGATGAACACTGAAGCTTTCTTT. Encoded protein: CASSLARTGAARRMNTEAFF.

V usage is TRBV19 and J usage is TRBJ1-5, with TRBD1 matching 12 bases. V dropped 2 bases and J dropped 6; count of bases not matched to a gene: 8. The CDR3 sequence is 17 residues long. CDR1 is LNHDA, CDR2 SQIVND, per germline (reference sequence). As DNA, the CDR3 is TGTGCCAGTAGTATACTCCCGGGACAGGGGGCGGGTCAGCCCCAGCATTTT. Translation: CASSILPGQGAGQPQHF.

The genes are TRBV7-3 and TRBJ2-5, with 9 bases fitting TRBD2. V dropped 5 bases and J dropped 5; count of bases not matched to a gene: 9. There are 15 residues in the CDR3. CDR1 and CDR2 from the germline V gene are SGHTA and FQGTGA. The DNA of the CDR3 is TGTGCCAGCAGCCCGATAGCGGGGGCCACGGAGACCCAGTACTTC. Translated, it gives CASSPIAGATETQYF.

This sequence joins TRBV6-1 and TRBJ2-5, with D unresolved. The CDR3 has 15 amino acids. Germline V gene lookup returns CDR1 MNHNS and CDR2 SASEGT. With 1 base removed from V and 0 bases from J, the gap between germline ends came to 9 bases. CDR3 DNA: TGTGCCAGCAGTGAAGAGTGGCAGAACCAAGAGACCCAGTACTTC. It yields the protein CASSEEWQNQETQYF.

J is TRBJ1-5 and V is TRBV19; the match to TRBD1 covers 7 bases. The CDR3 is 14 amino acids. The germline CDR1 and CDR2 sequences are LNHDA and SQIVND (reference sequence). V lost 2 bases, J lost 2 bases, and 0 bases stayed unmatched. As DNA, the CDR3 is TGTGCCAGTAGTATAACAGGGGGCAATCAGCCCCAGCATTTT. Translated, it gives CASSITGGNQPQHF.

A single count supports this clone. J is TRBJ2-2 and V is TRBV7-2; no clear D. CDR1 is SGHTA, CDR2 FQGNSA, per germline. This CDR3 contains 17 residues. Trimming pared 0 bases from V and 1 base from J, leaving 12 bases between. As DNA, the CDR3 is TGTGCCAGCAGCTTAGCGGGTAGACGGGTGAACACCGGGGAGCTGTTTTTT. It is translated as CASSLAGRRVNTGELFF.

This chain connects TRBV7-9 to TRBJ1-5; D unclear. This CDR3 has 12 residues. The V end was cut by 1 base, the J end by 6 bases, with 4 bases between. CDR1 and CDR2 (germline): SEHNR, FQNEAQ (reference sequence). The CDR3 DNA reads TGTGCCAGCAGCTTAGGCGTTCAGCCCCAGCATTTT. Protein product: CASSLGVQPQHF.

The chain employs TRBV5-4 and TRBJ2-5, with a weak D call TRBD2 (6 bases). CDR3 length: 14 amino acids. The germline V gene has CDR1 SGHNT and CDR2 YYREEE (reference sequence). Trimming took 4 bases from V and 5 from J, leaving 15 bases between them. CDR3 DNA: TGTGCCAGCAGCGGTCAGGGCGGGGCGGAGACCCAGTACTTC. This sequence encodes CASSGQGGAETQYF.

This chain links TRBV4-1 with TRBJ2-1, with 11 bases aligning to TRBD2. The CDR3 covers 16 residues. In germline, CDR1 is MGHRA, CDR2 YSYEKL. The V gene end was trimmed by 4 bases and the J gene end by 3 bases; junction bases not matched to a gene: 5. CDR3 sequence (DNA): TGCGCCAGCAGCCCTAGACTAGCGGGATTCTACAATGAGCAGTTCTTC. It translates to CASSPRLAGFYNEQFF.

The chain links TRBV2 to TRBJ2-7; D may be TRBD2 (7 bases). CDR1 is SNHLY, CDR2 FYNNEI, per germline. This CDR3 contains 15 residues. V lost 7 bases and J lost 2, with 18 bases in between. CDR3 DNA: TGTGCCAGCATCGAAGGGGGGAGGGGGACCTACGAGCAGTACTTC. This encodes CASIEGGRGTYEQYF. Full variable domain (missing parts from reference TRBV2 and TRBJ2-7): EPEVTQTPSHQVTQMGQEVILRCVPISNHLYFYWYRQILGQKVEFLVSFYNNEISEKSEIFDDQFSVERPDGSNFTLKIRSTKLEDSAMYFCASIEGGRGTYEQYFGPGTRLTVT.